Shown below are 32 T cell receptor beta chains from a single sample sequenced in a study of blood T cells in healthy people across ages. Primers used in a second PCR of about 6 to 11 cycles were a sample-barcoded 5' primer and a J-beta primer mix. TCRdb called the 5' RACE reads again in MiXCR, with one record for every CDR3 protein. The repertoire has hundreds of thousands of distinct CDR3 sequences, roughly 64% of them found once; the top ten carry about 20%. The sample comprised blood. The receptors here all came from a young man in good health.

The chain recombines TRBV29-1 with TRBJ1-2; D perhaps matches TRBD1 (6 bases). CDR1 is SQVTM, CDR2 ANQGSEA, per germline. Trimming pared 1 base from V and 2 bases from J, leaving 11 bases between. This CDR3 has 14 residues. The CDR3, as DNA: TGCAGCGTTGAAGGGATCACAGGGAACTATGGCTACACCTTC. Residues: CSVEGITGNYGYTF.

The rearrangement uses TRBV27 and TRBJ1-1; 11 nucleotides match TRBD1. The V gene's germline CDR1 is MNHEY and CDR2 SMNVEV (reference sequence). This CDR3 is 15 amino acids long. The V segment lost 7 bases and the J segment 3 bases; nucleotides outside the gene matches: 7. Written as DNA, the CDR3 is TGTGCCAGCACCCCCGGGACAGGGGGGGACACTGAAGCTTTCTTT. Translation: CASTPGTGGDTEAFF.

The V gene is TRBV20-1, the J gene TRBJ2-5; the match to TRBD2 covers 9 bases. Germline CDR1 reads DFQATT; CDR2 reads SNEGSKA (reference sequence). V trimming: 1 base; J trimming: 5 bases; junction bases outside the gene matches: 5. The CDR3 length is 14 residues. The chain's CDR3 is CSARVAGAEETQYF. CDR3 nucleotide sequence: TGCAGTGCTAGAGTAGCGGGGGCTGAGGAGACCCAGTACTTC.

This clonotype occurred once. A much larger clone differs by one base, so this may be a read error. The gene calls are TRBV20-1 and TRBJ1-6; 8 nucleotides match TRBD1. The CDR3 spans 16 residues. The germline V gene has CDR1 DFQATT and CDR2 SNEGSKA (reference sequence). The trim removed 2 bases at V and 3 bases at J, leaving 6 bases unmatched. The CDR3 nucleotides are TGCAGTGCTAGATATCAGGGGGCGTTCTATAATTCACCCCTCCACTTT. Amino acids: CSARYQGAFYNSPLHF.

This clonotype has more than one count but fewer than ten. The rearrangement joins TRBV5-1 to TRBJ2-3; D remains ambiguous. This CDR3 is 14 amino acids long. Trimming left V 0 bases short and J 2 bases short, with 7 bases between. The germline gives CDR1 SGHRS, CDR2 YFSETQ. The CDR3 reads CASSLGEITDTQYF. The CDR3 DNA follows: TGCGCCAGCAGCTTGGGCGAAATCACAGATACGCAGTATTTT.

The V gene is TRBV29-1, the J gene TRBJ2-5; D ambiguous. CDR1 and CDR2 (germline): SQVTM, ANQGSEA. This CDR3 spans 15 amino acids. V lost 7 bases and J 4 bases, leaving 22 bases between the germline ends. The CDR3 DNA reads TGCAGCGCCATGAAGGACGACGTCGAACGAGAGACCCAGTACTTC. This codes for CSAMKDDVERETQYF.

CDR3 in amino acids: CASSVGGRLNGNEQYF. CDR3 nucleotide sequence: TGTGCCAGCAGCGTGGGAGGGAGGCTAAACGGTAATGAGCAGTACTTC. The rearrangement uses TRBV28 and TRBJ2-7, with 7 bases lining up with TRBD2. Germline V gene lookup returns CDR1 MDHEN and CDR2 SYDVKM. The V segment lost 6 bases and the J segment 7 bases; nucleotides outside the gene matches: 18. The CDR3 is 16 residues long. Full variable domain (remainder filled in from reference TRBV28 and TRBJ2-7): DVKVTQSSRYLVKRTGEKVFLECVQDMDHENMFWYRQDPGLGLRLIYFSYDVKMKEKGDIPEGYSVSREKKERFSLILESASTNQTSMYLCASSVGGRLNGNEQYFGPGTRLTVT.

The chain joins TRBV3-1 to TRBJ2-1; 11 bases agree with TRBD2. V shed 4 bases, J shed 7 bases, and the junction held 3 bases outside the gene matches. Germline CDR1 reads LGHDT; CDR2 reads YNNKEL (reference sequence). This CDR3 is 14 amino acids long. The CDR3 region is CASSPSGGFNEQFF. The CDR3 coding sequence is TGTGCCAGCAGCCCTAGCGGGGGGTTTAATGAGCAGTTCTTC.

The chain links TRBV28 to TRBJ1-6; D is possibly TRBD1 (6 bases). The CDR3 spans 17 residues. Germline assignment: CDR1 MDHEN and CDR2 SYDVKM. Trimming took off 8 bases at V and 1 base at J, with 18 bases between the two ends. The CDR3 loop is CASLTGIGRSYNSPLHF. CDR3 nucleotide sequence: TGTGCCAGCTTAACAGGGATCGGGCGATCCTATAATTCACCCCTCCACTTT.

The chain recombines TRBV20-1 with TRBJ1-2; 7 positions match TRBD1. With V trimmed by 4 bases and J by 0 bases, 5 bases remained unmatched. The CDR3 runs 14 residues. CDR1 and CDR2 from the germline V gene are DFQATT and SNEGSKA (reference sequence). CDR3 in DNA: TGCAGTGCTACCCTTGACAGGGCTAACTATGGCTACACCTTC. This gives the protein CSATLDRANYGYTF.

The CDR3 coding sequence is TGTGCCAGCAGCCAAGAAGGGCCCAGGTTTAGCTCCTATAATTCACCCCTCCACTTT. Protein sequence: CASSQEGPRFSSYNSPLHF. The chain carries TRBV3-1 and TRBJ1-6; D uncertain. The germline CDR1 and CDR2 sequences are LGHDT and YNNKEL (reference sequence). V lost 0 bases to trimming and J lost 0 bases, with 15 bases between them. This CDR3 has 19 residues. The variable domain in full, completed from reference TRBV3-1 and TRBJ1-6, reads DTAVSQTPKYLVTQMGNDKSIKCEQNLGHDTMYWYKQDSKKFLKIMFSYNNKELIINETVPNRFSPKSPDKAHLNLHINSLELGDSAVYFCASSQEGPRFSSYNSPLHFGNGTRLTVT.

The chain joins TRBV20-1 to TRBJ1-4; no clear D gene. This CDR3 has 11 residues. V was pared by 0 bases and J by 10 bases, with 6 bases between. Germline V CDR1 and CDR2: DFQATT, SNEGSKA (reference sequence). This CDR3 is CSARDTGKLFF. The CDR3, as DNA: TGCAGTGCTAGAGATACGGGAAAACTGTTTTTT.

The V gene is TRBV27, the J gene TRBJ2-1; 8 nucleotides line up with TRBD2. The CDR3 sequence is 15 residues long. V trimming: 5 bases; J trimming: 4 bases; junction bases outside the gene matches: 7. Germline assignment: CDR1 MNHEY and CDR2 SMNVEV (reference sequence). CDR3 loop: CASSPRLAYYNEQFF. As DNA, the CDR3 is TGTGCCAGCAGTCCGAGACTAGCGTATTACAATGAGCAGTTCTTC.

The table lists this clonotype with a few counts. This chain connects TRBV20-1 to TRBJ1-1; no clear D. This CDR3 region has 11 residues. V was pared by 8 bases and J by 0 bases, with 7 bases between. Germline lookup yields CDR1 DFQATT and CDR2 SNEGSKA (reference sequence). Written as DNA, the CDR3 is TGCAGTTCACAAATGAACACTGAAGCTTTCTTT. Amino acids: CSSQMNTEAFF.

The chain is built from TRBV3-1 and TRBJ1-1; D is uncertain. CDR1 LGHDT and CDR2 YNNKEL come from the germline V gene (reference sequence). The CDR3 extends over 12 amino acids. V dropped 0 bases and J dropped 8 bases, with 7 bases sitting between them. CDR3 DNA sequence: TGTGCCAGCAGCCAAGAGCCGGGAGAAGCTTTCTTT. This sequence encodes CASSQEPGEAFF.

The chain is built from TRBV3-1 and TRBJ2-5, with D hard to call. CDR3 size: 12 residues. CDR1 is LGHDT and CDR2 is YNNKEL in the germline V gene (reference sequence). V lost 0 bases and J lost 3, with 2 bases in between. CDR3 bases: TGTGCCAGCAGCCAAGAAGAAGAGACCCAGTACTTC. Encoded protein: CASSQEEETQYF.

The chain links TRBV12-3 or TRBV12-4 to TRBJ2-7; 11 bases are a match to TRBD1. With the DNA end fitting TRBJ2-5 better, the J assignment may be wrong. CDR3 length: 14 residues. The CDR3 DNA sequence: TGTGCCAGCCGGACAGGGGGCGCTGGGAAGACCCAGTACTTC. This encodes CASRTGGAGKTQYF.

This clonotype was detected only a few times. The rearrangement links TRBV6-5 to TRBJ2-1; either TRBD1 or TRBD2 may fit D (6 bases each). Trimming took off 0 bases at V and 10 bases at J, with 10 bases between the two ends. The CDR3 has 13 amino acids. The germline V gene encodes CDR1 MNHEY and CDR2 SVGAGI. This CDR3 reads CASSYSSGAEQFF. The CDR3 DNA follows: TGTGCCAGCAGTTACTCTTCGGGGGCAGAGCAGTTCTTC.

The rearrangement joins TRBV20-1 to TRBJ2-7; TRBD2 matches 8 bases. The CDR3 length is 12 residues. CDR1 and CDR2 (germline): DFQATT, SNEGSKA (reference sequence). V gave up 6 bases and J gave up 5 bases; unmatched junction bases: 6. CDR3 loop: CSAGREAHEQYF. The CDR3 nucleotides are TGCAGTGCCGGGCGGGAGGCCCACGAGCAGTACTTC.

The genes are TRBV29-1 and TRBJ1-5; D unresolved. Trimming left V 6 bases short and J 4 bases short, with 10 bases between. This CDR3 region has 12 residues. The V gene's germline CDR1 is SQVTM and CDR2 ANQGSEA. The CDR3 region has the DNA TGCAGCGTCGCGGATGGTAATCAGCCCCAGCATTTT. This gives the protein CSVADGNQPQHF.

This clonotype was recorded a few times. The chain couples TRBV9 to TRBJ2-6, with TRBD1 matching over 11 bases. CDR1 SGDLS and CDR2 YYNGEE come from the germline V gene. With 2 bases clipped from V and 3 bases from J, the junction kept 7 bases outside the gene matches. This CDR3 region has 18 residues. CDR3 nucleotide sequence: TGTGCCAGCAGCGTTCGGACAGGGGGCGCAAGTGGGGCCAACGTCCTGACTTTC. Protein sequence: CASSVRTGGASGANVLTF.

This clonotype was recorded a few times. This chain uses TRBV20-1 with TRBJ2-1, with 13 nucleotides matching TRBD2. The CDR3 has 14 amino acids. The germline gives CDR1 DFQATT, CDR2 SNEGSKA (reference sequence). V was pared by 5 bases and J by 6 bases, with 4 bases of the junction left unmatched. DNA for the CDR3: TGCAGTGCTGGAGGGACTAGCGGGATCAATGAGCAGTTCTTC. Amino acids: CSAGGTSGINEQFF.

This clonotype has a handful of counts. V and J are TRBV9 and TRBJ2-1, with 9 nucleotides matching TRBD2. The CDR3 consists of 16 residues. CDR1 SGDLS and CDR2 YYNGEE come from the germline V gene. Trimming cost V 0 bases and J 8 bases; bases outside gene matches: 9. Here the CDR3 DNA reads TGTGCCAGCAGCGTAGGACGGAGTAGCGGGAGTGATGAGCAGTTCTTC. This encodes CASSVGRSSGSDEQFF.

The V call is TRBV6-2 or TRBV6-3, the J call TRBJ2-6, with D possibly matching TRBD2 (5 bases). Per germline, CDR1 MNHEY and CDR2 SVGEGT. V dropped 8 bases and J dropped 0 bases, with 11 bases sitting between them. The CDR3 is made up of 15 amino acids. The CDR3 DNA follows: TGTGCCAGCCGGGGTTTTCACTCTGGGGCCAACGTCCTGACTTTC. Its translation: CASRGFHSGANVLTF.

This chain connects TRBV11-2 to TRBJ2-2; 11 bases map to TRBD2. Trimming took 8 bases from V and 1 from J; bases not matched to a gene: 12. There are 18 residues in the CDR3. Looked up from germline, CDR1 is SGHAT and CDR2 is FQNNGV. This CDR3 is CASWGGPGLAVNTGELFF. CDR3 in DNA: TGTGCCAGCTGGGGAGGCCCGGGACTAGCGGTGAACACCGGGGAGCTGTTTTTT. The full variable domain, in which reference TRBV11-2 and TRBJ2-2 provide the parts outside the CDR3, is EAGVAQSPRYKIIEKRQSVAFWCNPISGHATLYWYQQILGQGPKLLIQFQNNGVVDDSQLPKDRFSAERLKGVDSTLKIQPAKLEDSAVYLCASWGGPGLAVNTGELFFGEGSRLTVL.

The V call is TRBV13, the J call TRBJ2-7; 12 nucleotides agree with TRBD2. Germline V CDR1 and CDR2: PRHDT, FYEKMQ (reference sequence). The junction had 3 bases not matched to a gene; V was cut back by 5 bases and J by 1 base. The CDR3 consists of 15 residues. The CDR3 DNA reads TGTGCCAGCAGCCCTAGCGGGAGGGGATCCTACGAGCAGTACTTC. This codes for CASSPSGRGSYEQYF.

The CDR3: CASSSPGASGRSETQYF. The CDR3 bases are TGTGCCAGCAGTAGCCCGGGGGCTAGCGGGAGATCAGAGACCCAGTACTTC. The chain joins TRBV28 to TRBJ2-5; 10 positions match TRBD2. V lost 5 bases, J lost 4 bases, and 13 bases stayed unmatched. The germline V gene encodes CDR1 MDHEN and CDR2 SYDVKM. This CDR3 has 17 residues.

This clonotype is a singleton in its sample. V and J are TRBV28 and TRBJ2-7; TRBD1 is a possible D gene (6 bases). V lost 2 bases and J 7 bases, leaving 15 bases between the germline ends. This CDR3 spans 14 amino acids. Looked up from germline, CDR1 is MDHEN and CDR2 is SYDVKM. The CDR3: CASSLTGSVWEQYF. CDR3 DNA sequence: TGTGCCAGCAGTTTAACAGGGTCTGTTTGGGAGCAGTACTTC. The full variable domain, rest sourced from reference TRBV28 and TRBJ2-7, is DVKVTQSSRYLVKRTGEKVFLECVQDMDHENMFWYRQDPGLGLRLIYFSYDVKMKEKGDIPEGYSVSREKKERFSLILESASTNQTSMYLCASSLTGSVWEQYFGPGTRLTVT.

This rearrangement joins TRBV7-2 to TRBJ2-1; TRBD2 aligns across 12 bases. CDR3 size: 14 residues. Germline CDR1 and CDR2: SGHTA and FQGNSA. The V and J ends lost 8 bases and 6 bases, in that order; junction bases with no gene match: 5. The CDR3 DNA follows: TGTGCCAGCTTGGGGGGACTAGCGGGCAATGAGCAGTTCTTC. Its translation is CASLGGLAGNEQFF.

This clonotype was detected once. The chain couples TRBV7-2 to TRBJ2-5; D is possibly TRBD1 or TRBD2 (5 bases each). The assigned J gene may be wrong: the sequence end matches TRBJ2-7 better. Germline loops: CDR1 SGHTA, CDR2 FQGNSA. CDR3 length: 14 amino acids. The CDR3 protein is CASSVELGDYEQYF. The CDR3 DNA is TGTGCCAGCAGCGTAGAGCTGGGGGATTACGAGCAGTACTTC.

This clonotype occurred a few times. This chain links TRBV6-4 with TRBJ2-1; 9 nucleotides match TRBD2. V dropped 2 bases and J dropped 7; count of bases not matched to a gene: 15. The CDR3 runs to 18 residues. CDR1 and CDR2 from the germline V gene are MRHNA and SNTAGT. The CDR3 protein is CASSDDTLAGRLLNEQFF. The CDR3 DNA follows: TGTGCCAGCAGTGACGATACCCTAGCGGGGAGGTTGCTGAATGAGCAGTTCTTC.

The CDR3 coding sequence is TGTGCCAGCAGCGCCAGGGCCACCCAAGAGACCCAGTACTTC. It encodes CASSARATQETQYF. The rearrangement links TRBV9 to TRBJ2-5, with D perhaps matching TRBD1 (5 bases). The CDR3 sequence is 14 residues long. Trimming left V 3 bases short and J 1 base short, with 10 bases between. Germline V gene data show CDR1 as SGDLS and CDR2 as YYNGEE.